These T cell receptor beta chains were read from a single sample in a study of shared clonotypes between healthy human individuals. Only in-frame clones appear in the TCRdb table, and some are missing; sequencing was by immunoSEQ multiplex PCR. This table has approximately 1,000,000 clones, 77% appearing once. Sequenced: memory CD4+ T cells from PBMCs. These receptor sequences come from a man aged 18 to 30 in good health. Some clones in this sample may be carry-over from other donors' samples. Each CDR3 is given with its conserved first and last residue. The order of the fields is J gene, D gene, V gene, clone size, CDR3 DNA, CDR3 protein. The D gene is left open where the match is weak. A row's size may be missing; if present it is once, few, many or a size class.

J gene: TRBJ2-1
D gene: .
V gene: TRBV5-1
clone size: .
CDR3 DNA: TGCGCCAGCAGCCCCATAGGGCCCAACAATGAGCAGTTCTTC
CDR3 protein: CASSPIGPNNEQFF

J gene: TRBJ1-2
D gene: .
V gene: TRBV5-1
clone size: .
CDR3 DNA: TGCGCCAGCAGCTTGGAGAGTCAAAACTATGGCTACACCTTC
CDR3 protein: CASSLESQNYGYTF

J gene: TRBJ1-2
D gene: .
V gene: TRBV20-1
clone size: .
CDR3 DNA: TGCAGTGCCTCAGGGGCTGGCTACACCTTC
CDR3 protein: CSASGAGYTF

J gene: TRBJ2-3
D gene: .
V gene: TRBV4-3
clone size: few
CDR3 DNA: TGCGCCAGCAGCGCACAGGGAGATACGCAGTATTTT
CDR3 protein: CASSAQGDTQYF

J gene: TRBJ2-1
D gene: TRBD1
V gene: TRBV18
clone size: .
CDR3 DNA: TGTGCCAGCTCACCCGGACAGGGGCCCTACAATGAGCAGTTCTTC
CDR3 protein: CASSPGQGPYNEQFF

J gene: TRBJ1-3
D gene: .
V gene: TRBV6-5
clone size: .
CDR3 DNA: TGTGCCAGCAGTTACTCGTGGAGTGCTGGAAACACCATATATTTT
CDR3 protein: CASSYSWSAGNTIYF

J gene: TRBJ1-5
D gene: .
V gene: TRBV18
clone size: .
CDR3 DNA: TGTGCCAGCTCACCACGGGGGAGCAATCAGCCCCAGCATTTT
CDR3 protein: CASSPRGSNQPQHF

J gene: TRBJ2-1
D gene: .
V gene: TRBV27
clone size: .
CDR3 DNA: TGTGCCAGCAGAAGGATACTAGGGCAGGGTGACAATGAGCAGTTCTTC
CDR3 protein: CASRRILGQGDNEQFF

J gene: TRBJ2-1
D gene: .
V gene: TRBV27
clone size: .
CDR3 DNA: TGTGCCAGCAGTCCGAGGGGTGGGGGGGAGCAGTTCTTC
CDR3 protein: CASSPRGGGEQFF

J gene: TRBJ1-5
D gene: .
V gene: TRBV28
clone size: .
CDR3 DNA: TGTGCCAGCACCCTTTGGGGGGCGCGTAATCAGCCCCAGCATTTT
CDR3 protein: CASTLWGARNQPQHF

J gene: TRBJ2-6
D gene: .
V gene: TRBV9
clone size: .
CDR3 DNA: TGTGCCAGCAGCGTACCTGGGGCCAACGTCCTGACTTTC
CDR3 protein: CASSVPGANVLTF

J gene: TRBJ1-2
D gene: .
V gene: TRBV28
clone size: .
CDR3 DNA: TGTGCCAGCAGTGCAGGGGTCGGCTATGGCTACACCTTC
CDR3 protein: CASSAGVGYGYTF

J gene: TRBJ1-4
D gene: .
V gene: TRBV30
clone size: .
CDR3 DNA: TGTGCCTGGACCCCAAGGGGGGGCTTGGGTGAAAAACTGTTTTTT
CDR3 protein: CAWTPRGGLGEKLFF

J gene: TRBJ2-7
D gene: TRBD2
V gene: TRBV11-2
clone size: .
CDR3 DNA: TGTGCCAGCAGCTCCCCTGGAGTCGGGACTAGTGAGTACTTC
CDR3 protein: CASSSPGVGTSEYF

J gene: TRBJ1-5
D gene: .
V gene: TRBV30
clone size: .
CDR3 DNA: TGTGCCTGGAGTGCCCACGGGAAGAGTCAGCCCCAGCATTTT
CDR3 protein: CAWSAHGKSQPQHF

J gene: TRBJ2-1
D gene: TRBD1
V gene: TRBV5-6
clone size: once
CDR3 DNA: TGTGCCAGCAGCGGAGGGACAGGGGCCGGGGATGAGCAGTTCTTC
CDR3 protein: CASSGGTGAGDEQFF

J gene: TRBJ1-4
D gene: .
V gene: TRBV28
clone size: few
CDR3 DNA: TGTGCCAGCAGTTTCGGATTGGGCTCGGCGGGACGGCTGTTTTTT
CDR3 protein: CASSFGLGSAGRLFF

J gene: TRBJ2-2
D gene: .
V gene: TRBV28
clone size: .
CDR3 DNA: TGTGCCAGCAGTAGCTCCGGGGCCAGGGGCACCGGGGAGCTGTTTTTT
CDR3 protein: CASSSSGARGTGELFF

J gene: TRBJ1-4
D gene: TRBD1
V gene: TRBV28
clone size: few
CDR3 DNA: TGTGCCAGCAGTTTAACTAGGACAGGGGGAGAAAAACTGTTTTTT
CDR3 protein: CASSLTRTGGEKLFF

J gene: TRBJ2-5
D gene: .
V gene: TRBV10-3
clone size: .
CDR3 DNA: TGTGCCATCAGTGACCCAGTGGGCGGGGACCAAGAGACCCAGTACTTC
CDR3 protein: CAISDPVGGDQETQYF

J gene: TRBJ2-7
D gene: .
V gene: TRBV5-4
clone size: few
CDR3 DNA: TGTGCCAGCAGCGTATCGGGACATGGGGCCTACGAGCAGTACTTC
CDR3 protein: CASSVSGHGAYEQYF

J gene: TRBJ1-2
D gene: .
V gene: TRBV27
clone size: .
CDR3 DNA: TGTGCCAGCAGTTCGTGGACGGGGGACTATGGCTACACCTTC
CDR3 protein: CASSSWTGDYGYTF

J gene: TRBJ1-1
D gene: .
V gene: TRBV27
clone size: .
CDR3 DNA: TGTGCCGACGGACCAAACACTGAAGCTTTCTTT
CDR3 protein: CADGPNTEAFF

J gene: TRBJ2-1
D gene: TRBD2
V gene: TRBV7-3
clone size: few
CDR3 DNA: TGTGCCAGCAGCGCATTAGGGTATAGCGGGAGCGGCAATGAGCAGTTCTTC
CDR3 protein: CASSALGYSGSGNEQFF

J gene: TRBJ2-3
D gene: TRBD2
V gene: TRBV12-5
clone size: .
CDR3 DNA: TGTGCTAGTGGTAGGGGACTAGCGGGCACTAGCACAGATACGCAGTATTTT
CDR3 protein: CASGRGLAGTSTDTQYF

J gene: TRBJ2-3
D gene: .
V gene: TRBV28
clone size: once
CDR3 DNA: TGTGCCAGCAGTTCCCCGGGACACGGTGTAGATACGCAGTATTTT
CDR3 protein: CASSSPGHGVDTQYF

J gene: TRBJ2-7
D gene: .
V gene: TRBV21-1
clone size: .
CDR3 DNA: TGTGCCAGCATCGTCGGGGGCGTCTGTACGGCTTCCTCCTACGAGCAGTACTTC
CDR3 protein: CASIVGGVCTASSYEQYF

J gene: TRBJ2-3
D gene: TRBD1
V gene: TRBV29-1
clone size: .
CDR3 DNA: TGCAGCGTGGGGGACAGGGGTCGCACAGATACGCAGTATTTT
CDR3 protein: CSVGDRGRTDTQYF

J gene: TRBJ2-5
D gene: .
V gene: TRBV27
clone size: .
CDR3 DNA: TGTGCCAGCAGACCCCGGCCAGATCAAGAGACCCAGTACTTC
CDR3 protein: CASRPRPDQETQYF

J gene: TRBJ2-5
D gene: .
V gene: TRBV5-6
clone size: .
CDR3 DNA: TGTGCCAGCAGCCGGTACAGGGCGTTGACCCAGTACTTC
CDR3 protein: CASSRYRALTQYF

J gene: TRBJ2-3
D gene: TRBD2
V gene: TRBV5-6
clone size: .
CDR3 DNA: TGTGCCAGCAGCATAGTAGCGGGAGCAGATACGCAGTATTTT
CDR3 protein: CASSIVAGADTQYF

J gene: TRBJ2-2
D gene: TRBD1
V gene: TRBV19
clone size: .
CDR3 DNA: TGTGCCAGTCAGGGGGCCCCGAACACCGGGGAGCTGTTTTTT
CDR3 protein: CASQGAPNTGELFF

J gene: TRBJ1-2
D gene: .
V gene: TRBV6-5
clone size: .
CDR3 DNA: TGTGCCAGCAGGCGAGGCCAGGGAGTCTATGGCTACACCTTC
CDR3 protein: CASRRGQGVYGYTF

J gene: TRBJ1-4
D gene: .
V gene: TRBV2
clone size: .
CDR3 DNA: TGTGCCAGCAGTGACCGACAGCCAACTAATGAAAAACTGTTTTTT
CDR3 protein: CASSDRQPTNEKLFF

J gene: TRBJ1-1
D gene: TRBD1
V gene: TRBV30
clone size: .
CDR3 DNA: TGTGCCTGGGGGGGACAGGGCAAGGGGACTGAAGCTTTCTTT
CDR3 protein: CAWGGQGKGTEAFF

J gene: TRBJ2-5
D gene: TRBD2
V gene: TRBV5-4
clone size: .
CDR3 DNA: TGTGCCAGCAGCTTCCGACGTTATACCGGGACTAGCGGCATAAAAGAGACCCAGTACTTC
CDR3 protein: CASSFRRYTGTSGIKETQYF

J gene: TRBJ2-7
D gene: .
V gene: TRBV11-3
clone size: .
CDR3 DNA: TGTGCCAGCAGCTTAGTTCAGGGCCCCTACGAGCAGTACTTC
CDR3 protein: CASSLVQGPYEQYF

J gene: TRBJ1-3
D gene: .
V gene: TRBV27
clone size: .
CDR3 DNA: TGTGCCAGCAGTCCTACCTGGTGGCCTCCACCCTCTGGAAACACCATATATTTT
CDR3 protein: CASSPTWWPPPSGNTIYF

J gene: TRBJ2-7
D gene: TRBD2
V gene: TRBV5-4
clone size: .
CDR3 DNA: TGTGCCAGCAGCTTGGAGGCGGGAGGATCCTACGAGCAGTACTTC
CDR3 protein: CASSLEAGGSYEQYF

J gene: TRBJ1-4
D gene: .
V gene: TRBV5-1
clone size: .
CDR3 DNA: TGCGCCAGCAGCGATGGGACGTTGGGTGAAAAACTGTTTTTT
CDR3 protein: CASSDGTLGEKLFF

J gene: TRBJ2-1
D gene: TRBD1
V gene: TRBV7-9
clone size: .
CDR3 DNA: TGTGCCAGCAGCACCGGGACAGGGGGCAACAATGAGCAGTTCTTC
CDR3 protein: CASSTGTGGNNEQFF

J gene: TRBJ2-7
D gene: .
V gene: TRBV7-9
clone size: .
CDR3 DNA: TGTGCCAGCAGCTCGGACAGATACTACGAGCAGTACTTC
CDR3 protein: CASSSDRYYEQYF

J gene: TRBJ2-5
D gene: .
V gene: TRBV7-2
clone size: .
CDR3 DNA: TGTGCCAGCAGTCACAGGGACATCGGAGGGACCCAGTACTTC
CDR3 protein: CASSHRDIGGTQYF

J gene: TRBJ2-7
D gene: TRBD2
V gene: TRBV7-2
clone size: .
CDR3 DNA: TGTGCCAGCAGCTTACGCGGGGGAGGGGAGGTGAGCTACGAGCAGTACTTC
CDR3 protein: CASSLRGGGEVSYEQYF

J gene: TRBJ2-7
D gene: TRBD1
V gene: TRBV5-6
clone size: .
CDR3 DNA: TGTGCCAGCAGCTTGAGAGGGACAGGGGTGAACGAGCAGTACTTC
CDR3 protein: CASSLRGTGVNEQYF

J gene: TRBJ1-1
D gene: .
V gene: TRBV30
clone size: .
CDR3 DNA: TGTGCCTGGAGGGAACCGTCGCGCACTGAAGCTTTCTTT
CDR3 protein: CAWREPSRTEAFF

J gene: TRBJ2-7
D gene: TRBD2
V gene: TRBV28
clone size: few
CDR3 DNA: TGTGCCAGCAGTCTCGGACTAGTTGAAACGGACGAGCAGTACTTC
CDR3 protein: CASSLGLVETDEQYF

J gene: TRBJ2-7
D gene: TRBD2
V gene: TRBV2
clone size: few
CDR3 DNA: TGTGCCAGCAGTTCCCCGGCTAGCGGAGGGTCCTACGAGCAGTACTTC
CDR3 protein: CASSSPASGGSYEQYF

J gene: TRBJ2-6
D gene: .
V gene: TRBV7-9
clone size: .
CDR3 DNA: TGTGCCAGCAACAAGGGGGGGCTTGGGGCCAACGTCCTGACTTTC
CDR3 protein: CASNKGGLGANVLTF